The 5 T cell receptor beta chains given below trace back to one sample, sequenced in a study of blood T cells in healthy people across ages. Next came a second PCR, run for 7 to 11 cycles, which used a sample-barcoded 5' primer along with a J-beta primer mix. TCRdb re-analysed the 5' RACE reads in MiXCR, keeping a single row per CDR3 protein. The sample contains more than 650,000 distinct CDR3 sequences, 20% to 30% of which appear only once. These data also featured in a second study, about T cells of mothers and their children.

Sequenced: blood. Receptors originate from a boy younger than 18 in good health.

This clonotype occurred a few times. The chain has TRBV9 and TRBJ2-1; D unresolved. Trimming pared 4 bases from V and 4 bases from J, leaving 18 bases between. This CDR3 has 16 residues. Germline CDR1 SGDLS, CDR2 YYNGEE. CDR3: CASSSNPGPGYNEQFF. The DNA for the CDR3 is TGTGCCAGCAGCTCCAACCCGGGCCCTGGATACAATGAGCAGTTCTTC.

This chain connects TRBV18 to TRBJ1-1; D may be TRBD1 (5 bases). The CDR3 covers 14 residues. Trimming pared 6 bases from V and 2 bases from J, leaving 13 bases between. Per the germline V gene, CDR1 is KGHSH and CDR2 is LQKENI. DNA for the CDR3: TGTGCCAGCTCGGCAGGGTTTTCCAACACTGAAGCTTTCTTT. It yields the protein CASSAGFSNTEAFF.

V and J are TRBV12-3 or TRBV12-4 and TRBJ1-2; D unclear. The CDR3 runs to 12 residues. V dropped 8 bases and J dropped 1 base, with 8 bases sitting between them. The CDR3 nucleotides read TGTGCCAGCGGCCAAAGTAACTATGGCTACACCTTC. Encoded protein: CASGQSNYGYTF.

The V gene is TRBV6-6, the J gene TRBJ1-1; weak D call: TRBD1 (5 bases). The CDR3 contains 14 residues. Germline V gives CDR1 MNHNY, CDR2 SVGAGI (reference sequence). V lost 6 bases to trimming and J lost 3 bases, with 14 bases between them. This CDR3 reads CASRRRDVYTEAFF. CDR3 in DNA: TGTGCCAGCAGACGCCGGGACGTCTACACTGAAGCTTTCTTT.

This clonotype was seen a handful of times. CDR3 DNA: TGTGCCAGTAGTATACAAGCGAAGAGAGAAAAACTGTTTTTT. Translating gives CASSIQAKREKLFF. This rearrangement joins TRBV19 to TRBJ1-4, with D unresolved. Trimming cost V 2 bases and J 8 bases, with 12 bases left between them. Germline V gene sequence: CDR1 LNHDA, CDR2 SQIVND (reference sequence). The length of the CDR3 is 14 residues.